The rows below give T cell receptor beta chains drawn from one sample of a study of cytomegalovirus exposure and HLA in healthy donors. TCRdb's copy holds only in-frame clones and misses some; the assay was immunoSEQ multiplex PCR. The table shows about 120,000 clones, with 65% to 80% occurring only once. Sequenced input: PBMCs. The source is a woman in her sixties in good health and CMV-seropositive. Both conserved end residues are part of each CDR3. A D gene is named only where the DNA matches it firmly. Not all rows give a size; the values are once, few, many and, for expanded clones, a class.

.,TRBJ2-5,.,TRBV10-3,CAISESKGKETQYF,TGTGCCATCAGTGAGTCGAAGGGGAAAGAGACCCAGTACTTC
TRBD2,TRBJ2-2,.,TRBV7-2,CASRLTSGRNTGELFF,TGTGCCAGCAGACTAACTAGCGGGAGGAACACCGGGGAGCTGTTTTTT
.,TRBJ2-3,few,TRBV5-8,CASRPSDTQYF,TGTGCCAGCAGACCTAGCGATACGCAGTATTTT
.,TRBJ1-2,.,TRBV18,CASSPVGGADYGYTF,TGTGCCAGCTCACCAGTTGGAGGGGCTGACTATGGCTACACCTTC
TRBD2,TRBJ2-7,.,TRBV7-3,CASSFTVLAGVVSEQYF,TGTGCCAGCAGCTTTACGGTACTAGCGGGAGTGGTTTCCGAGCAGTACTTC
.,TRBJ1-5,once,TRBV18,CASSLTVNQPQHF,TGTGCCAGCTCACTGACAGTGAATCAGCCCCAGCATTTT
.,TRBJ1-1,.,TRBV12-5,CASLSYMNTEAFF,TGTGCTAGCCTTTCTTACATGAACACTGAAGCTTTCTTT
.,TRBJ2-1,many,TRBV7-2,CASSPRDMTYNEQFF,TGTGCCAGCAGCCCTCGGGACATGACCTACAATGAGCAGTTCTTC
TRBD1,TRBJ1-5,.,TRBV7-9,CASSLGQGGQPQHF,TGTGCCAGCAGCTTAGGACAGGGGGGGCAGCCCCAGCATTTT
.,TRBJ2-7,.,TRBV2,CASSDVYEQYF,TGTGCCAGCAGTGACGTCTACGAGCAGTACTTC
.,TRBJ2-1,few,TRBV4-2,CASSQDSGTSYNEQFF,TGTGCCAGCAGCCAAGATAGCGGTACCTCCTACAATGAGCAGTTCTTC
.,TRBJ1-2,.,TRBV10-2,CASSDVLGGYGYTF,TGCGCCAGCAGTGACGTCCTCGGGGGCTATGGCTACACCTTC
.,TRBJ2-5,.,TRBV4-2,CASSPPGVQETQYF,TGTGCCAGCAGCCCCCCGGGAGTACAAGAGACCCAGTACTTC
TRBD1,TRBJ2-7,.,TRBV5-4,CASSHGQGDEQYF,TGTGCCAGCAGCCATGGACAGGGCGACGAGCAGTACTTC
.,TRBJ2-5,.,TRBV27,CASSARVGETQYF,TGTGCCAGCAGTGCCCGGGTGGGAGAGACCCAGTACTTC
.,TRBJ1-6,few,TRBV14,CASSPRDWSYNSPLHF,TGTGCCAGCAGCCCCAGGGATTGGTCCTATAATTCACCCCTCCACTTT
.,TRBJ2-7,.,TRBV7-9,CASSRGDGAYEQYF,TGTGCCAGCAGCCGCGGTGATGGCGCCTACGAGCAGTACTTC
.,TRBJ2-7,.,TRBV6-5,CASSWGQGPYEQYF,TGTGCCAGCAGTTGGGGACAAGGGCCATACGAGCAGTACTTC
.,TRBJ1-4,.,TRBV11-3,CASSRSFGEKLFF,TGTGCCAGCAGCCGGAGTTTTGGGGAAAAACTGTTTTTT
.,TRBJ2-5,.,TRBV9,CASSPQGRTQYF,TGTGCCAGCAGCCCCCAGGGGCGCACCCAGTACTTC
.,TRBJ1-2,.,TRBV5-4,CASRQETYYGYTF,TGTGCCAGCAGACAGGAGACTTACTATGGCTACACCTTC
.,TRBJ2-7,once,TRBV6-1,CASSEPRYRERPYEQYF,TGTGCCAGCAGTGAGCCCCGTTACAGGGAGCGCCCCTACGAGCAGTACTTC
.,TRBJ2-7,.,TRBV7-7,CASGRYEGGEQYF,TGTGCCAGCGGGAGATACGAGGGAGGCGAGCAGTACTTC
TRBD1,TRBJ1-1,.,TRBV9,CASSVATGVRTEAFF,TGTGCCAGCAGCGTAGCTACAGGGGTGAGGACTGAAGCTTTCTTT
.,TRBJ1-1,few,TRBV7-2,CASSWEEAPHKAFF,TGTGCCAGCAGCTGGGAGGAGGCTCCCCACAAAGCTTTCTTT
.,TRBJ1-1,.,TRBV18,CASSPNRETEAFF,TGTGCCAGCTCACCAAATAGGGAGACTGAAGCTTTCTTT
.,TRBJ1-3,.,TRBV28,CASRPQGLSGNTIYF,TGTGCCAGCAGACCTCAGGGACTCTCTGGAAACACCATATATTTT
TRBD1,TRBJ2-2,.,TRBV11-2,CASTRTYRGNTGELFF,TGTGCCAGCACCCGAACGTACAGGGGGAACACCGGGGAGCTGTTTTTT
TRBD1,TRBJ1-1,.,TRBV29-1,CSVGQGTNTEAFF,TGCAGCGTGGGACAGGGGACGAACACTGAAGCTTTCTTT
TRBD2,TRBJ2-7,.,TRBV5-1,CASSLEMVSREIPHEQYF,TGCGCCAGCAGCTTGGAAATGGTGTCGCGGGAGATCCCCCACGAGCAGTACTTC
.,TRBJ2-1,.,TRBV19,CASSIENRGAEQFF,TGTGCCAGTAGTATAGAGAATAGGGGCGCTGAGCAGTTCTTC